A selection of T cell receptor beta chains follows, all from one sample in a study of PD-1 blockade in classical Hodgkin lymphoma. Data came from immunoSEQ multiplex PCR; TCRdb stores just in-frame clones and leaves some out. The data show about 15,000 clones, roughly 63% seen once. The sample in question was peripheral blood mononuclear cells (PBMCs), obtained before the second cycle of nivolumab. These receptors originate from a human donor with classical Hodgkin lymphoma. Each CDR3 is given with its conserved first and last residue. The D gene is left open where the match is weak. Only part of the rows carry a size: once, few, many, or a class if the clone is expanded.

>NA|TRBV7-9|TRBJ1-4|few|16
CASSFLPLATNEKLFF
TGTGCCAGCAGCTTTCTGCCTCTTGCAACTAATGAAAAACTGTTTTTT
>NA|TRBV7-9|TRBJ1-1|NA|13
CASSQAMNTEAFF
TGTGCCAGCAGCCAAGCTATGAACACTGAAGCTTTCTTT
>NA|TRBV5-8|TRBJ2-7|NA|11
CASSRRQGQYF
TGTGCCAGCAGCCGCCGCCAGGGGCAGTACTTC
>NA|TRBV7-9|TRBJ1-1|NA|17
CASSPTASSRGGTEAFF
TGTGCCAGCAGCCCTACCGCGTCCTCCCGGGGAGGCACTGAAGCTTTCTTT
>TRBD2|TRBV4-1|TRBJ2-7|few|20
CASSLQTRTSGAGDTYEQYF
TGCGCCAGCAGCCTACAAACCCGGACTAGCGGAGCCGGAGATACCTACGAGCAGTACTTC
>TRBD2|TRBV9|TRBJ2-1|NA|17
CASSALGRLAGGNEQFF
TGTGCCAGCAGCGCCTTGGGACGACTAGCGGGAGGGAATGAGCAGTTCTTC
>TRBD2|TRBV18|TRBJ2-1|once|16
CASSSLAGGSYNEQFF
TGTGCCAGCTCGTCACTAGCGGGAGGCTCCTACAATGAGCAGTTCTTC
>NA|TRBV27|TRBJ1-2|few|16
CASSLSPPGRGYGYTF
TGTGCCAGCAGTTTATCCCCCCCGGGCAGGGGATATGGCTACACCTTC
>NA|TRBV21-1|TRBJ2-1|once|13
CASSARRVHEQFF
TGTGCCAGCAGCGCCCGCAGGGTACATGAGCAGTTCTTC
>TRBD2|TRBV5-1|TRBJ2-1|few|15
CASSLTSGPYNEQFF
TGCGCCAGCAGCCTGACTAGCGGGCCATACAATGAGCAGTTCTTC
>TRBD2|TRBV9|TRBJ2-2|NA|17
CASSVAGLAGGTGELFF
TGTGCCAGCAGCGTAGCGGGACTAGCGGGAGGAACGGGGGAGCTGTTTTTT
>TRBD1|TRBV29-1|TRBJ1-2|NA|13
CSVRGGQGLDYTF
TGCAGCGTTAGGGGTGGACAGGGGTTAGACTACACCTTC
>NA|TRBV2|TRBJ2-5|NA|15
CASRGRDSVQETQYF
TGTGCCAGCAGGGGCCGGGACTCCGTACAAGAGACCCAGTACTTC
>NA|TRBV7-9|TRBJ2-3|NA|13
CASSLGPRDTQYF
TGTGCCAGCAGCCTCGGTCCGAGAGATACGCAGTATTTT
>NA|TRBV28|TRBJ2-1|NA|15
CASSFRASSYNEQFF
TGTGCCAGCAGTTTCAGGGCTAGCTCCTACAATGAGCAGTTCTTC
>NA|TRBV18|TRBJ2-7|NA|14
CASSPLRAVDEQYF
TGTGCCAGCTCACCACTCAGGGCGGTTGACGAGCAGTACTTC
>TRBD1|TRBV28|TRBJ1-5|NA|14
CASSPTGGGQPQHF
TGTGCCAGCAGCCCGACAGGGGGCGGTCAGCCCCAGCATTTT
>NA|TRBV20-1|TRBJ1-1|few|10
CMTGDTEAFF
TGCATGACTGGGGACACTGAAGCTTTCTTT
>NA|TRBV29-1|TRBJ2-5|NA|12
CSVEKGKETQYF
TGCAGCGTTGAGAAGGGTAAAGAGACCCAGTACTTC
>NA|TRBV5-8|TRBJ2-6|NA|20
CASSWGSTGPKHSGANVLTF
TGTGCCAGCAGCTGGGGGTCCACAGGGCCCAAACACTCTGGGGCCAACGTCCTGACTTTC
>NA|TRBV25-1|TRBJ1-2|few|14
CASETPGFRGGYTF
TGTGCCAGCGAAACCCCAGGATTCAGGGGTGGCTACACCTTC
>NA|TRBV6-5|TRBJ1-1|NA|14
CASSRDTRNTEAFF
TGTGCCAGCAGTAGGGACACTAGGAACACTGAAGCTTTCTTT
>NA|TRBV28|TRBJ2-3|NA|15
CASSSPGVGTDTQYF
TGTGCCAGCAGTTCCCCAGGGGTCGGCACAGATACGCAGTATTTT
>NA|TRBV7-9|TRBJ2-7|medium-sized|13
CASSSGSGYEQYF
TGTGCCAGCAGCTCGGGGTCGGGATACGAGCAGTACTTC
>NA|TRBV27|TRBJ1-6|few|12
CASGDLNSPLHF
TGTGCCAGCGGAGACCTAAATTCACCCCTCCACTTT
>TRBD1|TRBV9|TRBJ2-3|NA|15
CASSVSTGGRDTQYF
TGTGCCAGCAGCGTTTCGACAGGGGGTCGAGATACGCAGTATTTT
>NA|TRBV28|TRBJ1-4|NA|15
CASSSVAGWNEKLFF
TGTGCCAGCAGTTCGGTAGCAGGGTGGAATGAAAAACTGTTTTTT
>NA|TRBV10-3|TRBJ2-5|NA|15
CAISRTGEVEETQYF
TGTGCCATCAGTCGTACAGGGGAGGTGGAAGAGACCCAGTACTTC
>NA|TRBV7-3|TRBJ2-5|NA|15
CASSRRARPGETQYF
TGTGCCAGCAGTCGACGGGCCCGGCCGGGCGAGACCCAGTACTTC
>NA|TRBV19|TRBJ1-2|few|14
CASSSPGRSYGYTF
TGTGCCAGTAGTAGTCCCGGCAGGAGCTATGGCTACACCTTC
>NA|TRBV18|TRBJ1-5|NA|17
CASSPGSTGHYNQPQHF
TGTGCCAGCTCACCCGGTTCTACGGGACACTACAATCAGCCCCAGCATTTT
>NA|TRBV15|TRBJ2-1|NA|11
CATSSMHEQFF
TGTGCCACCAGCAGTATGCATGAGCAGTTCTTC
>NA|TRBV28|TRBJ2-2|NA|16
CASSLSGRGLTGELFF
TGTGCCAGCAGTTTGTCGGGCAGGGGCTTGACCGGGGAGCTGTTTTTT
>NA|TRBV6-1|TRBJ1-2|medium-sized|12
CASSLGGRGYTF
TGTGCCAGCAGCCTCGGAGGCCGGGGCTACACCTTC
>TRBD1|TRBV11-2|TRBJ2-7|few|14
CASSPAQGDHEQYF
TGTGCCAGCAGCCCGGCGCAGGGGGACCACGAGCAGTACTTC
>NA|TRBV6-5|TRBJ1-1|NA|14
CASSRPGLNTEAFF
TGTGCCAGCAGTCGGCCGGGCCTTAACACTGAAGCTTTCTTT
>NA|TRBV19|TRBJ1-5|few|15
CASKLSGVVNQPQHF
TGTGCCAGTAAACTATCGGGGGTAGTCAATCAGCCCCAGCATTTT
>NA|TRBV19|TRBJ1-5|NA|13
CASSMGRDQPQHF
TGTGCCAGTAGTATGGGTCGGGATCAGCCCCAGCATTTT
>TRBD1|TRBV11-1|TRBJ1-5|NA|16
CASSAPGRQGRQPQHF
TGTGCCAGCAGCGCACCAGGGAGACAGGGTCGTCAGCCCCAGCATTTT
>TRBD1|TRBV7-9|TRBJ1-1|NA|14
CASSSGQATREAFF
TGTGCCAGCAGCAGCGGACAGGCCACTCGGGAAGCTTTCTTT
>TRBD2|TRBV7-3|TRBJ2-1|few|17
CASSLTGLAGVYNEQFF
TGTGCCAGCAGCTTAACAGGTCTAGCGGGAGTATACAATGAGCAGTTCTTC
>TRBD1|TRBV5-1|TRBJ2-2|NA|15
CASSPGQGGTGELFF
TGCGCCAGCAGCCCCGGACAGGGGGGGACCGGGGAGCTGTTTTTT
>NA|TRBV6-5|TRBJ1-5|NA|14
CASSHDRSNQPQHF
TGTGCCAGCAGTCACGACAGAAGCAATCAGCCCCAGCATTTT
>NA|TRBV6-6|TRBJ2-7|NA|15
CASSLTGSQWDEQYF
TGTGCCAGCAGCCTTACAGGCTCCCAATGGGACGAGCAGTACTTC
>TRBD2|TRBV15|TRBJ2-5|NA|18
CATSRDRGTSGRAETQYF
TGTGCCACCAGCAGAGATAGGGGGACTAGCGGGAGGGCAGAGACCCAGTACTTC
>NA|TRBV27|TRBJ2-7|NA|13
CASSLSNSYEQYF
TGTGCCAGCAGTTTATCAAACTCCTACGAGCAGTACTTC
>NA|TRBV7-9|TRBJ2-5|few|15
CASSLNTGDKRTQYF
TGTGCCAGCAGCTTAAACACCGGGGACAAGAGAACCCAGTACTTC
>TRBD1|TRBV7-9|TRBJ1-4|NA|18
CASSTGQGRGATNEKLFF
TGTGCCAGCAGCACTGGACAGGGCCGGGGTGCAACTAATGAAAAACTGTTTTTT
>TRBD1|TRBV28|TRBJ2-1|NA|15
CASRQTGSSYNEQFF
TGTGCCAGCAGGCAGACAGGGAGCTCCTACAATGAGCAGTTCTTC
>NA|TRBV28|TRBJ2-1|NA|16
CASSLDGQGSDNEQFF
TGTGCCAGCAGTTTAGACGGCCAGGGGAGCGACAATGAGCAGTTCTTC
>NA|TRBV9|TRBJ2-7|NA|15
CASSPFDWSSYEQYF
TGTGCCAGCAGCCCCTTCGACTGGAGCTCCTACGAGCAGTACTTC
>NA|TRBV29-1|TRBJ1-1|few|12
CSVHSQNTEAFF
TGCAGCGTTCACTCCCAGAACACTGAAGCTTTCTTT
>TRBD2|TRBV28|TRBJ2-1|NA|14
CASSRLAGNNEQFF
TGTGCCAGCAGTCGACTAGCTGGAAACAATGAGCAGTTCTTC
>NA|TRBV6-6|TRBJ2-7|few|13
CASSPRAEYEQYF
TGTGCCAGCAGCCCCCGGGCGGAGTACGAGCAGTACTTC
>TRBD2|TRBV7-8|TRBJ2-3|NA|17
CASSLRDAGGATDTQYF
TGTGCCAGCAGCTTGAGGGATGCGGGAGGGGCAACAGATACGCAGTATTTT
>NA|TRBV14|TRBJ2-1|once|16
CASSQVGLTINNEQFF
TGTGCCAGCAGCCAAGTGGGACTTACAATAAACAATGAGCAGTTCTTC
>NA|TRBV27|TRBJ1-5|NA|15
CASSGTWVSNQPQHF
TGTGCCAGCAGTGGGACATGGGTTAGCAATCAGCCCCAGCATTTT
>TRBD1|TRBV28|TRBJ1-5|NA|16
CASSLRTGYSNQPQHF
TGTGCCAGCAGCCTTAGGACAGGGTATAGCAATCAGCCCCAGCATTTT
>NA|TRBV5-1|TRBJ2-1|NA|13
CASSLVFGNEQFF
TGCGCCAGCAGCTTGGTTTTCGGGAATGAGCAGTTCTTC
>NA|TRBV11-3|TRBJ2-3|medium-sized|15
CASSSGRGPGDTQYF
TGTGCCAGCAGCTCCGGTCGGGGGCCCGGAGATACGCAGTATTTT